Below, 26 T cell receptor beta chains from the same sample are listed, as sequenced in a study of T-cell memory formation after mild COVID-19. In TCRdb, the 5' RACE reads were re-called with MiXCR into one record per CDR3 protein. This sample has about 340,000 distinct CDR3 sequences; roughly 15% occur once, and the top ten carry around 20%. The sequenced sample was PBMCs or a T cell subset sorted from them (not recorded which). These receptors were taken from a man aged 18 to 35 who had mild COVID-19 (a few samples of this study predate the infection). Cell type and time point are not known.

The rearrangement joins TRBV19 to TRBJ1-1; TRBD1 matches at 7 bases. Germline-derived CDR1 and CDR2 are LNHDA and SQIVND (reference sequence). Trimming removed 9 bases from V and 4 bases from J; junction bases left unmatched: 14. This CDR3 is built from 15 residues. This chain's CDR3 is CASTDRVTSATEAFF. CDR3 coding DNA: TGTGCCAGCACCGACAGGGTCACATCGGCCACTGAAGCTTTCTTT.

The CDR3 protein is CASSPSGGDTQYF. CDR3 DNA sequence: TGTGCCAGCTCACCGTCGGGGGGAGATACGCAGTATTTT. The chain joins TRBV18 to TRBJ2-3; 7 positions agree with TRBD2. V shed 3 bases, J shed 5 bases, and the junction held 2 bases outside the gene matches. The germline CDR1 and CDR2 sequences are KGHSH and LQKENI. CDR3 length: 13 amino acids.

This clonotype was seen a few times. V gene TRBV7-3 combines with J gene TRBJ2-3; D gene uncertain. The CDR3 runs to 12 residues. V was clipped by 5 bases and J by 8 bases, with 11 bases between them. Germline CDR1 and CDR2: SGHTA and FQGTGA. The CDR3 here is CASSLGEATQYF. CDR3 in DNA: TGTGCCAGCAGCCTGGGCGAAGCTACGCAGTATTTT.

The chain recombines TRBV2 with TRBJ1-6, with 8 bases aligning to TRBD1. CDR3 length: 14 amino acids. Germline-derived CDR1 and CDR2 are SNHLY and FYNNEI. J lost 7 bases, V lost 7 bases, and 6 bases had no gene match. CDR3 residues: CASNPGGPNSPLHF. In DNA form, the CDR3 reads TGTGCCAGCAACCCAGGGGGCCCCAATTCACCCCTCCACTTT.

CDR3 nucleotide sequence: TGCAGCGTTCAAGGGGACGAGCAGTACTTC. The encoded protein is CSVQGDEQYF. This sequence joins TRBV29-1 and TRBJ2-7; D might be TRBD1 (5 bases). V lost 5 bases, J lost 5 bases, and 7 bases lay in between. The length of the CDR3 is 10 residues. Germline V gene lookup returns CDR1 SQVTM and CDR2 ANQGSEA.

The chain joins TRBV9 to TRBJ2-5, with D unclear. Trimming stripped 0 bases from V and 4 bases from J, with 13 bases between. CDR1 and CDR2 from the germline V gene are SGDLS and YYNGEE. The CDR3 runs to 15 residues. The CDR3 here is CASSVVGGLGETQYF. CDR3 nucleotide sequence: TGTGCCAGCAGCGTAGTGGGCGGTCTCGGAGAGACCCAGTACTTC.

This clonotype has at least ten counts. The chain links TRBV27 to TRBJ2-3; D may match TRBD1 or TRBD2 (6 bases each). From germline, CDR1 is MNHEY and CDR2 SMNVEV (reference sequence). Trimming removed 8 bases at V and 3 bases at J, with 18 bases between. The CDR3 loop spans 15 amino acids. CDR3 sequence reads: CASVPWGAPTDTQYF. The DNA for the CDR3 is TGTGCCAGCGTACCCTGGGGGGCCCCAACAGATACGCAGTATTTT.

There are a few counts of this clonotype. The J gene is TRBJ2-7, the V gene TRBV6-5; 8 bases map to TRBD2. This CDR3 region has 15 residues. Trimming cost V 5 bases and J 3 bases; bases outside gene matches: 9. Germline-derived CDR1 and CDR2 are MNHEY and SVGAGI. The CDR3 nucleotides read TGTGCCAGCAGTAAAAAGGGACTAGGGATCTACGAGCAGTACTTC. It specifies CASSKKGLGIYEQYF.

The sample holds a few counts of this clonotype. The V and J genes are TRBV18 and TRBJ1-5; D unclear. CDR1 and CDR2 (germline): KGHSH, LQKENI. Trimming stripped 2 bases from V and 1 base from J, with 9 bases between. This CDR3 spans 15 amino acids. CDR3 bases: TGTGCCAGCTCACCAGATATCGGGAGCAATCAGCCCCAGCATTTT. Amino acids: CASSPDIGSNQPQHF.

This clonotype was seen a few times. The chain recombines TRBV7-9 with TRBJ2-5; tentatively, D is TRBD1 or TRBD2 (5 bases each). V was cut by 5 bases and J by 4 bases, with 14 bases left in between. This CDR3 is built from 14 residues. Germline loops: CDR1 SEHNR, CDR2 FQNEAQ (reference sequence). The CDR3 here is CASSPPGGGETQYF. DNA for the CDR3: TGTGCCAGCAGCCCGCCCGGTGGGGGAGAGACCCAGTACTTC.

This clonotype was seen a handful of times. This chain links TRBV18 with TRBJ2-7; D is unresolved. The CDR3 contains 14 residues. Trimming took off 3 bases at V and 2 bases at J, with 11 bases between the two ends. Germline values: CDR1 KGHSH, CDR2 LQKENI. CDR3 loop: CASSPGENPYEQYF. The CDR3 DNA reads as TGTGCCAGCTCACCGGGCGAAAACCCCTACGAGCAGTACTTC.

The chain has TRBV5-1 and TRBJ1-4, with D unclear. Between the trimmed V and J ends, which lost 0 bases and 8 bases, there was a span of 8 bases. CDR3 length: 13 residues. Germline CDR1 and CDR2: SGHRS and YFSETQ. The CDR3 nucleotides read TGCGCCAGCAGCTTGGCCGTAGGGGAAAAACTGTTTTTT. Its protein product is CASSLAVGEKLFF.

In this sample, this clonotype turned up a few times. V and J are TRBV13 and TRBJ2-3, with 8 nucleotides matching TRBD1. V shed 5 bases and J 4 bases; nucleotides not matched to a gene: 8. The CDR3 contains 15 residues. Germline CDR1 and CDR2: PRHDT and FYEKMQ (reference sequence). Here the CDR3 DNA reads TGTGCCAGCAGCACCGCAGGGGGCCTCCCAGATACGCAGTATTTT. Translating gives CASSTAGGLPDTQYF.

V usage is TRBV9 and J usage is TRBJ1-4; D ambiguous. The CDR3 covers 13 residues. Germline V gives CDR1 SGDLS, CDR2 YYNGEE. V lost 4 bases, J lost 12 bases, and 16 bases lay in between. The CDR3, as DNA: TGTGCCAGCAGCAAAGGCCGCGGTACCGAACTGTTTTTT. This gives the protein CASSKGRGTELFF.

There are a few counts of this clonotype. The rearrangement uses TRBV27 and TRBJ2-3, with D tentatively TRBD1 or TRBD2 (5 bases each). Germline V gene lookup returns CDR1 MNHEY and CDR2 SMNVEV (reference sequence). V shed 10 bases and J shed 4 bases, with 15 bases lying between them. This CDR3 has 13 amino acids. The CDR3 DNA follows: TGTGCCACCCAGCCCCAGGGAGCAGATACGCAGTATTTT. It translates to CATQPQGADTQYF.

J is TRBJ2-3 and V is TRBV9; unclear D gene. Per germline, CDR1 SGDLS and CDR2 YYNGEE. Between the trimmed V and J ends, which lost 0 bases and 0 bases, there was a span of 11 bases. The CDR3 is 16 residues long. The CDR3: CASSVVASASTDTQYF. CDR3 nucleotides: TGTGCCAGCAGCGTAGTGGCCAGCGCTAGCACAGATACGCAGTATTTT.

This clonotype was detected many times. The J gene is TRBJ1-1, the V gene TRBV5-1, with D possibly matching TRBD1 (6 bases). CDR3 size: 15 residues. CDR1 is SGHRS, CDR2 YFSETQ, per germline. Trimming left V 2 bases short and J 7 bases short, with 18 bases between. The CDR3 here is CASSLNNYRGGEAFF. CDR3 DNA: TGCGCCAGCAGCTTAAACAACTACAGAGGGGGTGAAGCTTTCTTT.

The chain uses TRBV6-2 or TRBV6-3 and TRBJ2-7; the match to TRBD1 covers 8 bases. V was clipped by 4 bases and J by 5 bases; unmatched bases: 10. The CDR3 has 15 residues. Germline values: CDR1 MNHEY, CDR2 SVGEGT. CDR3 DNA sequence: TGTGCCAGCAGTTTCGACAGGGGCACCATCCACGAGCAGTACTTC. Encoded protein: CASSFDRGTIHEQYF.

The chain employs TRBV4-3 and TRBJ2-1; TRBD2 agrees at 9 bases. This CDR3 is built from 15 residues. J lost 6 bases, V lost 2 bases, and 5 bases had no gene match. The germline CDR1 and CDR2 sequences are LGHNA and YSLEER. The CDR3 loop reads CASSQLPSGVNEQFF. DNA of the CDR3: TGCGCCAGCAGCCAACTTCCTAGCGGGGTCAATGAGCAGTTCTTC.

This clonotype was recorded a few times. The genes are TRBV28 and TRBJ1-5; D perhaps matches TRBD1 (6 bases). Germline V gene lookup returns CDR1 MDHEN and CDR2 SYDVKM. Trimming removed 4 bases from V and 4 bases from J, with 20 bases in between. The CDR3 length is 17 residues. This CDR3 reads CASSSARGGIMNQPQHF. In DNA form, the CDR3 reads TGTGCCAGCAGTTCGGCGAGAGGGGGAATAATGAATCAGCCCCAGCATTTT.

This clonotype was counted only a few times. The chain combines TRBV20-1 with TRBJ2-7; 8 positions match TRBD1. There are 14 residues in the CDR3. Germline assignment: CDR1 DFQATT and CDR2 SNEGSKA (reference sequence). The V and J ends lost 5 bases and 3 bases, in that order; junction bases with no gene match: 9. The DNA for the CDR3 is TGCAGTGCTTTCAGACAGGGGAAGGGCTACGAGCAGTACTTC. It translates to CSAFRQGKGYEQYF.

This clonotype occurred a few times. J is TRBJ2-1 and V is TRBV6-1; tentatively, D is TRBD2 (6 bases). Germline lookup yields CDR1 MNHNS and CDR2 SASEGT. CDR3 length: 14 residues. V lost 9 bases and J 4 bases, leaving 16 bases between the germline ends. The CDR3 is CASKPGLTYNEQFF. CDR3 coding DNA: TGTGCCAGTAAACCGGGACTCACTTACAATGAGCAGTTCTTC.

A few counts support this clonotype. V usage is TRBV6-5 and J usage is TRBJ2-5; 7 bases are shared with TRBD2. With 2 bases clipped from V and 3 bases from J, the junction kept 3 bases outside the gene matches. This CDR3 is 14 amino acids long. Looked up from germline, CDR1 is MNHEY and CDR2 is SVGAGI. CDR3 in amino acids: CASSYRLAEETQYF. The CDR3 bases are TGTGCCAGCAGTTACCGGCTAGCGGAAGAGACCCAGTACTTC.

The rearrangement links TRBV4-1 to TRBJ2-2; TRBD2 aligns across 7 bases. Germline CDR1 reads MGHRA; CDR2 reads YSYEKL. This CDR3 contains 16 residues. V lost 4 bases and J lost 5; bases outside the gene matches: 10. The CDR3 DNA reads as TGCGCCAGCAGCCCCAGGCGCGGGGGTCGAACCGGGGAGCTGTTTTTT. This encodes CASSPRRGGRTGELFF.

This clonotype has only a few counts. The chain joins TRBV5-1 to TRBJ2-1, with 9 bases aligning to TRBD1. The CDR3 is 15 residues long. V shed 4 bases, J shed 5 bases, and the junction held 7 bases outside the gene matches. CDR1 SGHRS and CDR2 YFSETQ come from the germline V gene. CDR3 protein: CASSVGTGSHNEQFF. CDR3 DNA: TGCGCCAGCAGCGTCGGGACAGGGTCTCACAATGAGCAGTTCTTC.

This clonotype was seen a few times. The chain carries TRBV28 and TRBJ1-2; D unresolved. The CDR3 length is 14 residues. The ends were cut back, 3 bases at V and 5 bases at J, with 13 bases in the middle. Looked up from germline, CDR1 is MDHEN and CDR2 is SYDVKM. The CDR3 here is CASSFEGTGYGYTF. The CDR3 DNA reads TGTGCCAGCAGTTTTGAGGGAACGGGGTATGGCTACACCTTC.